This T cell receptor beta chain is drawn from a study of human thymus T cells. A roughly 0.45-1 mL peripheral blood aliquot was taken intraoperatively from four of eight donors. CDR1 is MNHEY, CDR2 SMNVEV, per germline (reference sequence). V lost 3 bases and J lost 5, with 6 bases in between. The CDR3 totals 12 residues. The method was immunoSEQ multiplex PCR; TCRdb's version includes in-frame clones alone and lacks a portion of them. The sample carries about 60,000 clones, around 94% recorded once. The sequencing sample was made of blood. This clonotype was obtained from a boy in the first two years of life with a congenital heart defect but otherwise immunologically healthy. The V call is TRBV27, the J call TRBJ2-3; unclear D gene. CDR3 DNA: TGTGCCAGCAGTTTTTTTGGAGATACGCAGTATTTT. This encodes CASSFFGDTQYF.